This T cell receptor (beta chain) is from a study of shared clonotypes between healthy human individuals. About the study: Plates per donor: three CD4 naive, three CD4 memory, two CD8 naive, one CD8 memory.

Memory CD4+ cells were the fraction left after CD45RA+ naive selection. Study results and limitations: It was the non-shared clonotypes that had lower generation probabilities than clonotypes shared by all four donors.

This CDR3 is 15 amino acids long. The germline V gene encodes CDR1 MNHNS and CDR2 SASEGT. Trimming shortened V by 2 bases and J by 0 bases, and 10 bases separated the two germline ends. Note on this clone: Its matching antigen is unknown.

Each sorted subset replicate got 200 ng genomic DNA, roughly 30,000 genomes. Assay used: immunoSEQ multiplex PCR; TCRdb lists only in-frame clones, some missing. The sample holds hundreds of thousands of clones; 55% to 85% are singletons and the top ten take around 1.8%. The sequenced sample consisted of memory CD4+ T cells sorted from blood. Subset in this sample: CD45RA-negative fraction. The origin of this receptor is a woman between 25 and 40 years old in good health. The chain couples TRBV6-1 to TRBJ1-1, with unresolved D. The CDR3, as DNA: TGTGCCAGCAGTGAACGTGGAAATATGAACACTGAAGCTTTCTTT. It encodes CASSERGNMNTEAFF.